These 5 T cell receptor beta chains were sequenced from one sample in a study of blood T cell repertoires in COVID-19. Assay: immunoSEQ multiplex PCR; the TCRdb copy retains only in-frame clones and omits some. Of over 35,000 clones in the sample, roughly 80% were seen once. The sample was peripheral blood. The receptor set was obtained from a human donor in a cohort sampled during active COVID-19.

The table lists this clone with a count of one. The gene calls are TRBV5-6 and TRBJ2-7; D ambiguous. This CDR3 has 14 residues. V lost 1 base and J 2 bases, leaving 10 bases between the germline ends. Germline CDR1 reads SGHDT; CDR2 reads YYEEEE. Here the CDR3 reads CASSLTAATYEQYF. In nucleotides, the CDR3 is TGTGCCAGCAGCTTGACGGCGGCAACCTACGAGCAGTACTTC.

The chain carries TRBV6-5 and TRBJ1-1; D call uncertain. The CDR3 is made up of 14 amino acids. In germline, CDR1 is MNHEY, CDR2 SVGAGI. Trimming removed 5 bases at V and 4 bases at J, with 14 bases between. The chain's CDR3 is CASSQRAGSTEAFF. The CDR3 bases are TGTGCCAGCAGTCAACGGGCGGGAAGCACTGAAGCTTTCTTT.

V usage is TRBV28 and J usage is TRBJ2-3; 9 nucleotides line up with TRBD2. Germline V gene lookup returns CDR1 MDHEN and CDR2 SYDVKM. The CDR3 loop spans 15 amino acids. V shed 4 bases, J shed 7 bases, and the junction held 9 bases outside the gene matches. The CDR3 sequence: CASSSRSSGEHTQYF. The CDR3 nucleotides read TGTGCCAGCAGTTCACGGTCTAGCGGGGAACATACGCAGTATTTT.

This clone was seen just once. CDR3 DNA: TGTGCCAGCTCACCGAGACCCCTAGCGGGGAACTACAATGAGCAGTTCTTC. This translates into CASSPRPLAGNYNEQFF. This chain uses TRBV18 with TRBJ2-1, with 9 bases lining up with TRBD2. V lost 3 bases and J lost 3; bases outside the gene matches: 9. Germline CDR1 is KGHSH and CDR2 is LQKENI. CDR3 size: 17 residues.

The J gene is TRBJ1-5, the V gene TRBV27; D gene unclear. V lost 3 bases to trimming and J lost 0 bases, with 18 bases between them. The CDR3 runs 18 residues. Germline CDR1 and CDR2: MNHEY and SMNVEV (reference sequence). The DNA for the CDR3 is TGTGCCAGCAGTTTGCGGGCCCCAACTTACAATAGCAATCAGCCCCAGCATTTT. This codes for CASSLRAPTYNSNQPQHF.